The next 25 T cell receptor beta chains were all read from a single sample in a study of beta chain features in type 1 diabetes. Expressed TCRB transcripts got sequenced, as all isolated RNA was reverse transcribed. Libraries were prepared by immunoSEQ multiplex PCR; TCRdb keeps only in-frame clonotypes and omits some of them. The data show 300,000 to 350,000 clones, under 8.5% seen once. What was sequenced was central memory CD4+ T cells from blood. The source of these receptors is a woman in her late teens or twenties in good health.

This clone has a handful of counts. The chain employs TRBV4-2 and TRBJ2-3; the D gene is possibly TRBD1 (5 bases). V was trimmed by 3 bases and J by 2 bases, leaving 21 bases between them. The CDR3 loop spans 18 amino acids. In germline, CDR1 is LGHNA, CDR2 YNFKEQ. CDR3 nucleotide sequence: TGTGCCAGCAGCCACCCTCCCGTGGGGCTAGGGGCCACAGATACGCAGTATTTT. It yields the protein CASSHPPVGLGATDTQYF.

This clone was recorded a few times. The J gene is TRBJ1-1, the V gene TRBV7-9, with D uncertain. V lost 5 bases and J 7 bases, leaving 11 bases between the germline ends. In germline, CDR1 is SEHNR, CDR2 FQNEAQ (reference sequence). The length of the CDR3 is 12 residues. The CDR3 loop is CASSLIEFEAFF. Written as DNA, the CDR3 is TGTGCCAGCAGCCTAATAGAATTTGAAGCTTTCTTT.

This clone was detected only a few times. V usage is TRBV7-2 and J usage is TRBJ1-4; D is undetermined. Trimming pared 1 base from V and 7 bases from J, leaving 13 bases between. CDR1 SGHTA and CDR2 FQGNSA come from the germline V gene. The CDR3 has 15 residues. The CDR3 DNA reads as TGTGCCAGCAGCTTAGTATCCGGGTTTGGTGAAAAACTGTTTTTT. Its protein is CASSLVSGFGEKLFF.

The chain links TRBV7-2 to TRBJ1-2; D call uncertain. Germline loops: CDR1 SGHTA, CDR2 FQGNSA. The CDR3 spans 14 residues. Trimming stripped 5 bases from V and 8 bases from J, with 18 bases between. The CDR3 loop reads CASSTYSGSKGYTF. The CDR3, as DNA: TGTGCCAGCAGCACGTACTCCGGGTCTAAAGGCTACACCTTC.

This clone was detected many times. This rearrangement joins TRBV2 to TRBJ2-1; 14 bases are a match to TRBD2. The CDR3 extends over 13 amino acids. Germline CDR1 SNHLY, CDR2 FYNNEI. V lost 6 bases to trimming and J lost 8 bases; unmatched junction nucleotides: 0. CDR3 residues: CASRTSGRDEQFF. DNA for the CDR3: TGTGCCAGCAGGACTAGCGGGAGGGATGAGCAGTTCTTC.

This chain links TRBV15 with TRBJ1-1; 8 nucleotides line up with TRBD1. The CDR3 length is 14 residues. Germline V gene lookup returns CDR1 LNHNV and CDR2 YYDKDF (reference sequence). V trimming: 0 bases; J trimming: 6 bases; junction bases outside the gene matches: 3. DNA for the CDR3: TGTGCCACCAGCAGAGAAGGACAGGGAGCTGAAGCTTTCTTT. This codes for CATSREGQGAEAFF.

CDR3 in amino acids: CASSFQVGNEQFF. In DNA, the CDR3 is TGTGCCAGCAGCTTTCAAGTCGGCAATGAGCAGTTCTTC. The chain combines TRBV7-8 with TRBJ2-1; D remains unclear. This CDR3 is built from 13 residues. Germline V gene sequence: CDR1 SGHVS, CDR2 FQNEAQ. Trimming stripped 3 bases from V and 6 bases from J, with 9 bases between.

Points on this clone: Different DNA sequences within this sample yield the same CDR3. The gene calls are TRBV27 and TRBJ2-2, with 8 bases matching TRBD1. The CDR3 has 16 residues. Germline values: CDR1 MNHEY, CDR2 SMNVEV (reference sequence). V lost 0 bases to trimming and J lost 2 bases; unmatched junction nucleotides: 2. The CDR3 region has the DNA TGTGCCAGCAGTTTATCCGGACAGGGTAACACCGGGGAGCTGTTTTTT. Translating it yields CASSLSGQGNTGELFF.

Only a few counts were recorded for this clone. This chain uses TRBV4-3 with TRBJ2-1, with a possible D match to TRBD2 (6 bases). The V end lost 1 base, the J end lost 2 bases, and 18 bases lay between the germline ends. The germline CDR1 and CDR2 sequences are LGHNA and YSLEER. The CDR3 has 18 amino acids. CDR3 sequence: CASSQGLWGEFAYNEQFF. The CDR3 DNA is TGCGCCAGCAGCCAAGGATTATGGGGGGAGTTCGCCTACAATGAGCAGTTCTTC.

The chain couples TRBV7-9 to TRBJ1-2; a possible D gene is TRBD1 (6 bases). The CDR3 spans 14 residues. CDR1 is SEHNR and CDR2 is FQNEAQ in the germline V gene (reference sequence). V gave up 3 bases and J gave up 7 bases, with 15 bases separating them. CDR3 nucleotide sequence: TGTGCCAGCAGCTTGGAACAGGGAAGTGGTGGCTACACCTTC. The encoded protein is CASSLEQGSGGYTF.

This clone was detected many times. The genes are TRBV9 and TRBJ2-1, with D hard to call. Per the germline V gene, CDR1 is SGDLS and CDR2 is YYNGEE. This CDR3 spans 16 amino acids. The V end lost 2 bases, the J end lost 6 bases, and 18 bases lay between the germline ends. Written as DNA, the CDR3 is TGTGCCAGCAGCGTTTCCTCACGAGTACAATTCAATGAGCAGTTCTTC. It specifies CASSVSSRVQFNEQFF.

A few counts support this clone. The V and J genes are TRBV28 and TRBJ2-5; no reliable D call. Looked up from germline, CDR1 is MDHEN and CDR2 is SYDVKM. There are 14 residues in the CDR3. V gave up 5 bases and J gave up 7 bases, with 17 bases separating them. CDR3 nucleotide sequence: TGTGCCAGCAGTATGCTACCTATGTTTGGGACCCAGTACTTC. It is translated as CASSMLPMFGTQYF.

This clone occurred many times. The chain joins TRBV19 to TRBJ1-1; D call uncertain. CDR1 and CDR2 from the germline V gene are LNHDA and SQIVND (reference sequence). The CDR3 is made up of 15 amino acids. V was trimmed by 3 bases and J by 3 bases, leaving 14 bases between them. This CDR3 is CASSMLRSHDTEAFF. The CDR3 nucleotides are TGTGCCAGTAGTATGTTAAGATCTCACGACACTGAAGCTTTCTTT. The full variable domain, rest sourced from reference TRBV19 and TRBJ1-1, is DGGITQSPKYLFRKEGQNVTLSCEQNLNHDAMYWYRQDPGQGLRLIYYSQIVNDFQKGDIAEGYSVSREKKESFPLTVTSAQKNPTAFYLCASSMLRSHDTEAFFGQGTRLTVV.

The table lists this clone with many counts. This sequence joins TRBV21-1 and TRBJ2-7; the D call in the table, TRBD2, was not verified against the DNA. TRBV21-1 is designated a pseudogene. The CDR3 runs to 12 residues. CDR3 residues: CASSSLYYEQYF. DNA for the CDR3: TGTGCCAGCAGCAGTCTATACTACGAGCAGTACTTC.

The gene calls are TRBV10-3 and TRBJ1-2, with TRBD1 matching 9 bases. The CDR3 is 13 residues long. Germline V CDR1 and CDR2: ENHRY, SYGVKD. Germline trimming cut 2 bases from V and 9 bases from J; bases unmatched to any gene: 4. The CDR3 DNA reads TGTGCCATCAGTGAGACAGGGGGCACGAGCTACACCTTC. Its protein product is CAISETGGTSYTF.

The table lists this clone with a few counts. The V call is TRBV28, the J call TRBJ1-2; D uncertain. This CDR3 spans 13 amino acids. Looked up from germline, CDR1 is MDHEN and CDR2 is SYDVKM. Trimming took off 2 bases at V and 5 bases at J, with 9 bases between the two ends. The CDR3: CASSLPSYYGYTF. The DNA of the CDR3 is TGTGCCAGCAGTTTACCCAGTTATTATGGCTACACCTTC.

V gene TRBV7-2 combines with J gene TRBJ2-2; D possibly corresponds to TRBD2 (6 bases). V shed 1 base and J shed 11 bases, with 20 bases lying between them. Germline loops: CDR1 SGHTA, CDR2 FQGNSA. This CDR3 region has 16 residues. The CDR3 loop reads CASSLEGGRDFKELFF. The CDR3 DNA reads as TGTGCCAGCAGCTTAGAGGGCGGGCGGGACTTCAAAGAGCTGTTTTTT.

V gene TRBV5-1 combines with J gene TRBJ2-2, with a weak D call TRBD2 (6 bases). The CDR3 is 15 residues long. Germline CDR1 SGHRS, CDR2 YFSETQ. V lost 4 bases and J lost 5, with 15 bases in between. CDR3: CASSTMRGSTGELFF. CDR3 nucleotide sequence: TGCGCCAGCAGCACTATGCGGGGTTCGACCGGGGAGCTGTTTTTT.

About this clone: Additional DNA sequences in this sample encode the identical CDR3. The rearrangement joins TRBV6-6 to TRBJ2-5, with 8 bases aligning to TRBD2. CDR3 size: 14 residues. V shed 2 bases and J 5 bases; nucleotides not matched to a gene: 4. The germline gives CDR1 MNHNY, CDR2 SVGAGI (reference sequence). CDR3 sequence: CASSYAGGEETQYF. The CDR3 DNA is TGTGCCAGCAGTTACGCGGGGGGCGAGGAGACCCAGTACTTC.

This clone occurred a few times. This rearrangement joins TRBV7-3 to TRBJ2-3; 12 bases match TRBD2. Trimming cost V 5 bases and J 5 bases; bases outside gene matches: 2. The CDR3 has 14 amino acids. CDR1 and CDR2 from the germline V gene are SGHTA and FQGTGA. The CDR3 bases are TGTGCCAGCAGCCTAGCGGGAGGGATAGATACGCAGTATTTT. Its translation: CASSLAGGIDTQYF.

In DNA, the CDR3 is TGTGCCAGCTCCAGACTAGTTTACAATGAGCAGTTCTTC. Protein product: CASSRLVYNEQFF. The rearrangement uses TRBV18 and TRBJ2-1, with D perhaps matching TRBD2 (6 bases). CDR1 and CDR2 from the germline V gene are KGHSH and LQKENI. V dropped 6 bases and J dropped 4 bases, with 10 bases sitting between them. There are 13 residues in the CDR3.

The CDR3 loop reads CASFRRNTEAFF. The CDR3 nucleotides read TGTGCCAGCTTCCGAAGGAACACTGAAGCTTTCTTT. J is TRBJ1-1 and V is TRBV28; D uncertain. CDR3 length: 12 amino acids. V lost 8 bases and J lost 1, with 8 bases in between. Germline CDR1 reads MDHEN; CDR2 reads SYDVKM.

This clone occurred a few times. The rearrangement uses TRBV19 and TRBJ2-7; D not certain. This CDR3 spans 16 amino acids. Germline loops: CDR1 LNHDA, CDR2 SQIVND (reference sequence). Trimming cost V 5 bases and J 2 bases, with 19 bases left between them. This CDR3 is CASSPLVGPTPYEQYF. The CDR3 DNA follows: TGTGCCAGTAGTCCACTTGTCGGGCCTACTCCCTACGAGCAGTACTTC.

The genes are TRBV29-1 and TRBJ2-7; a possible D gene is TRBD1 (6 bases). The germline CDR1 and CDR2 sequences are SQVTM and ANQGSEA. This CDR3 is 15 amino acids long. Deletions cut 4 bases from V and 2 bases from J, with 18 bases between. The CDR3 region has the DNA TGCAGCGTTGCTAAATGGCAGGGGCAGACCTACGAGCAGTACTTC. Residues: CSVAKWQGQTYEQYF.

This clone has ten or more counts. The chain links TRBV18 to TRBJ1-1; 7 bases align to TRBD1. The CDR3 covers 14 residues. Germline V lookup: CDR1 KGHSH, CDR2 LQKENI. V was clipped by 3 bases and J by 5 bases; unmatched bases: 6. The CDR3 sequence is CASSPTAGGTEAFF. In DNA form, the CDR3 reads TGTGCCAGCTCACCTACGGCAGGGGGTACTGAAGCTTTCTTT. Filled out from reference TRBV18 and TRBJ1-1, the complete variable domain reads NAGVMQNPRHLVRRRGQEARLRCSPMKGHSHVYWYRQLPEEGLKFMVYLQKENIIDESGMPKERFSAEFPKEGPSILRIQQVVRGDSAAYFCASSPTAGGTEAFFGQGTRLTVV.